This TCR beta chain was found in a study of blood T cell repertoires in COVID-19. Overall study context: Acute-phase and convalescent COVID-19 samples originated in the United States, Italy and Spain.

There are 17 residues in the CDR3. With 3 bases removed from V and 8 bases from J, the gap between germline ends came to 21 bases. CDR1 and CDR2 (germline): SGHRS, YFSETQ. Authors' methods: Amplification from reference gene primers served as the basis for estimated nucleated cell counts. Clones were read by immunoSEQ multiplex PCR, and TCRdb kept only the in-frame ones, dropping some. The D gene and trimming were derived from the DNA, and the V and J assignments and clone size from that table. The sample contains under 150,000 clones, 80% to 90% of which appear only once. The TCR was taken from a woman aged 60 to 75 with COVID-19, enrolled during active disease. This chain uses TRBV5-1 with TRBJ1-6, with no clear D. Sequenced: peripheral blood. The CDR3 region is CASSSQPGGRDDSPLHF. In nucleotides, the CDR3 is TGCGCCAGCAGCTCCCAGCCAGGAGGCCGGGATGATTCACCCCTCCACTTT.